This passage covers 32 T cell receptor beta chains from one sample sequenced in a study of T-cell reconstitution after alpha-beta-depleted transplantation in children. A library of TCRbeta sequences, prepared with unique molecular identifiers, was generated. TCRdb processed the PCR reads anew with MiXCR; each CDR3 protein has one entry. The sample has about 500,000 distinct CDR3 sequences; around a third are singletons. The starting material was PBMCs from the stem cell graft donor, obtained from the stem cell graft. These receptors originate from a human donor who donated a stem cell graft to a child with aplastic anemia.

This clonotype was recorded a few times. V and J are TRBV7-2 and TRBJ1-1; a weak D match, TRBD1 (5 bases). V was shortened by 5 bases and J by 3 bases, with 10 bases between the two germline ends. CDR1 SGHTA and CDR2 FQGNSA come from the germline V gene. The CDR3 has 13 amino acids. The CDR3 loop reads CASSQGSHTEAFF. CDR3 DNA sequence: TGTGCCAGCAGCCAGGGATCACACACTGAAGCTTTCTTT.

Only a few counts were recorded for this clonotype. This chain's CDR3 is CASSQDHEPRRETQYF. The CDR3 nucleotides are TGCGCCAGCAGCCAAGATCACGAACCCCGGCGGGAGACCCAGTACTTC. J is TRBJ2-5 and V is TRBV4-1; no clear D gene. Germline CDR1 and CDR2: MGHRA and YSYEKL. CDR3 length equals 16 residues. V shed 0 bases and J shed 5 bases, with 16 bases lying between them.

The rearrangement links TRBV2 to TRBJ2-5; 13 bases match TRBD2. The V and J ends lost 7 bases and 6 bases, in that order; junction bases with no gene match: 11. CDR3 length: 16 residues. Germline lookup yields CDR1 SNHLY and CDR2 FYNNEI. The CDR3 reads CASTPQGTSGAKTQYF. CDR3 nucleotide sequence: TGTGCCAGCACTCCTCAAGGGACTAGCGGGGCGAAGACCCAGTACTTC. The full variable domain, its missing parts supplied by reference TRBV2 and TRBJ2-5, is EPEVTQTPSHQVTQMGQEVILRCVPISNHLYFYWYRQILGQKVEFLVSFYNNEISEKSEIFDDQFSVERPDGSNFTLKIRSTKLEDSAMYFCASTPQGTSGAKTQYFGPGTRLLVL.

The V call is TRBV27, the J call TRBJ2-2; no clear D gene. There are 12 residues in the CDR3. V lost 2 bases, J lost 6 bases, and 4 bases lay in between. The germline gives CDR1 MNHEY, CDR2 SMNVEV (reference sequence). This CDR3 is CASSLVPGELFF. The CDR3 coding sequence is TGTGCCAGCAGTTTAGTCCCCGGGGAGCTGTTTTTT.

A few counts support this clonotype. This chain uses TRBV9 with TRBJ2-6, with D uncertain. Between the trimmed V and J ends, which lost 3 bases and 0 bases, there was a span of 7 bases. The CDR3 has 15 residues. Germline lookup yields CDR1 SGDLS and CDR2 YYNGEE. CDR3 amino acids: CASSGYSSGANVLTF. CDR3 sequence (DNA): TGTGCCAGCAGCGGCTACAGCTCTGGGGCCAACGTCCTGACTTTC.

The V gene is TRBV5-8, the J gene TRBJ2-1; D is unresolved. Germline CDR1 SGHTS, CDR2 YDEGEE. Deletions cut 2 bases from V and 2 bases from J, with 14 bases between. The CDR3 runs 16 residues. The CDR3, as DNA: TGTGCCAGCAGCTTAGAGCTCCGGCGGCCCTACAATGAGCAGTTCTTC. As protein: CASSLELRRPYNEQFF.

Here the CDR3 DNA reads TGCAGTGCTGGACGGGACAGTTATACGCAGTATTTT. Encoded protein: CSAGRDSYTQYF. The rearrangement joins TRBV20-1 to TRBJ2-3; TRBD1 aligns across 7 bases. Trimming cost V 5 bases and J 7 bases; bases outside gene matches: 6. This CDR3 region has 12 residues. Germline V gene sequence: CDR1 DFQATT, CDR2 SNEGSKA (reference sequence).

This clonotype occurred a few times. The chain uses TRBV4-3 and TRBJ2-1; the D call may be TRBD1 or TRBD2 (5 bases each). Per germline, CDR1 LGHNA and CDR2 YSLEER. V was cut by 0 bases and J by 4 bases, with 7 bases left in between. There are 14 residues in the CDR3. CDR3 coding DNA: TGCGCCAGCAGCCAAGATGGGGGTTACAATGAGCAGTTCTTC. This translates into CASSQDGGYNEQFF.

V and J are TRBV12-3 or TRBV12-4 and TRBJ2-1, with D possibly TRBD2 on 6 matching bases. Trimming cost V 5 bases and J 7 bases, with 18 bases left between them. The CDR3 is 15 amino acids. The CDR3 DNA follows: TGTGCCAGCAGTCGGACGTGGGGGGAGGCGAATGAGCAGTTCTTC. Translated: CASSRTWGEANEQFF.

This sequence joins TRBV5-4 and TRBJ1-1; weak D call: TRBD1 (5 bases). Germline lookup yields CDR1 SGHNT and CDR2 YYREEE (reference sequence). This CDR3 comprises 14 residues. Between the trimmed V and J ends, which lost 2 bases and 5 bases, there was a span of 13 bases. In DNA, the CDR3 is TGTGCCAGCAGCTTTGCCCAGAGGGGAACTGAAGCTTTCTTT. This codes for CASSFAQRGTEAFF.

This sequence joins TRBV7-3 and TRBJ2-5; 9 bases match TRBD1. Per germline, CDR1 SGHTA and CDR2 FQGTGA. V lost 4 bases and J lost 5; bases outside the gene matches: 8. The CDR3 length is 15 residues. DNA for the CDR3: TGTGCCAGCAGCTCTACAGGGGGCGCAGGGGAGACCCAGTACTTC. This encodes CASSSTGGAGETQYF. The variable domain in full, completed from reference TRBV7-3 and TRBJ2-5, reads GAGVSQTPSNKVTEKGKYVELRCDPISGHTALYWYRQSLGQGPEFLIYFQGTGAADDSGLPNDRFFAVRPEGSVSTLKIQRTERGDSAVYLCASSSTGGAGETQYFGPGTRLLVL.

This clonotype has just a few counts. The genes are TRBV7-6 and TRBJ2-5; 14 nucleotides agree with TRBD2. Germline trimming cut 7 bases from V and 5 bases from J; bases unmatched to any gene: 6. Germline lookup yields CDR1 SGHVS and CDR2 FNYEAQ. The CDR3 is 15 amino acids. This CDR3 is CASTGTSGSTETQYF. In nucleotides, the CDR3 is TGTGCCAGCACCGGGACTAGCGGGAGTACTGAGACCCAGTACTTC. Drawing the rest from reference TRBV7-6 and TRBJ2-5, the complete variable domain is GAGVSQSPRYKVTKRGQDVALRCDPISGHVSLYWYRQALGQGPEFLTYFNYEAQQDKSGLPNDRFSAERPEGSISTLTIQRTEQRDSAMYRCASTGTSGSTETQYFGPGTRLLVL.

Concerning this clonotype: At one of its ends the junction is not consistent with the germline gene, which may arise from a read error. The CDR3 DNA is TGCGCCAGCAGCTTGGATAAAGGACAGGGCACCTCAGCGTTC. This translates into CASSLDKGQGTSAF. This chain joins TRBV5-1 and TRBJ1-2; 8 bases match TRBD1. Germline assignment: CDR1 SGHRS and CDR2 YFSETQ. The CDR3 covers 14 residues. The complete variable domain, with remaining parts taken from reference TRBV5-1 and TRBJ1-2, reads KAGVTQTPRYLIKTRGQQVTLSCSPISGHRSVSWYQQTPGQGLQFLFEYFSETQRNKGNFPGRFSGRQFSNSRSEMNVSTLELGDSALYLCASSLDKGQGTSAFGSGTRLTVV.

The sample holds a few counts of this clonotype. CDR3 protein: CSARRQGGLETQYF. CDR3 nucleotide sequence: TGCAGCGCCCGGCGGCAGGGCGGATTAGAGACCCAGTACTTC. This chain joins TRBV29-1 and TRBJ2-5, with D possibly being TRBD1 (5 bases). V lost 7 bases and J lost 4, with 19 bases in between. CDR3 length: 14 residues. Germline loops: CDR1 SQVTM, CDR2 ANQGSEA. Using reference TRBV29-1 and TRBJ2-5 for the parts outside the CDR3, the full variable domain is SAVISQKPSRDICQRGTSLTIQCQVDSQVTMMFWYRQQPGQSLTLIATANQGSEATYESGFVIDKFPISRPNLTFSTLTVSNMSPEDSSIYLCSARRQGGLETQYFGPGTRLLVL.

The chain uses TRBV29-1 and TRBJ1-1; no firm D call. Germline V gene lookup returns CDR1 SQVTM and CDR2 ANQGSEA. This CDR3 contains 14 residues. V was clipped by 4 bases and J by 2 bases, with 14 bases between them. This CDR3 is CSVALSTVNTEAFF. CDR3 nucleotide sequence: TGCAGCGTTGCCCTATCGACGGTTAACACTGAAGCTTTCTTT.

The CDR3 DNA is TGTGCCAGCAGCGTTGGGCCTAGCGGACGGTGGGAGACCCAGTACTTC. Amino acid sequence: CASSVGPSGRWETQYF. The rearrangement joins TRBV5-6 to TRBJ2-5, with 7 nucleotides matching TRBD2. Germline V gives CDR1 SGHDT, CDR2 YYEEEE. V lost 4 bases to trimming and J lost 5 bases; unmatched junction nucleotides: 14. The CDR3 runs 16 residues.

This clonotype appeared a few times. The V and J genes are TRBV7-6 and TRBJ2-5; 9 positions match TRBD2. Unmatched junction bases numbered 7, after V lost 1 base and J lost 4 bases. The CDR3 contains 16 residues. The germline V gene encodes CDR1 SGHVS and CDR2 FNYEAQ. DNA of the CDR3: TGTGCCAGCAGCTTAGAGGGGCTAGCGGGAATAGAGACCCAGTACTTC. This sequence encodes CASSLEGLAGIETQYF.

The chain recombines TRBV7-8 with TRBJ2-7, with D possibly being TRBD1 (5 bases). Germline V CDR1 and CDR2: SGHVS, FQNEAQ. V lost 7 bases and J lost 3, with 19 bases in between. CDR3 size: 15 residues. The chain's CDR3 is CASTFGHPRVYEQYV. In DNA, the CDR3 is TGTGCCAGCACCTTCGGACATCCAAGGGTCTACGAGCAGTACGTC.

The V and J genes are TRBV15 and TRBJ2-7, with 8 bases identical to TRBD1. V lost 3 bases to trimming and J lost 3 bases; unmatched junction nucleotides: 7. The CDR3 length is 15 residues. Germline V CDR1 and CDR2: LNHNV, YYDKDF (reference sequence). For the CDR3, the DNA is TGTGCCACCAGCAGCGAGCCGACAGGGGACTACGAGCAGTACTTC. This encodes CATSSEPTGDYEQYF.

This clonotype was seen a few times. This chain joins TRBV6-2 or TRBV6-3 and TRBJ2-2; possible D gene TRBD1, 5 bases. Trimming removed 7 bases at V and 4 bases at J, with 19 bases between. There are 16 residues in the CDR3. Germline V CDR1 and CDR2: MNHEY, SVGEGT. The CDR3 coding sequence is TGTGCCAGCAACCCGCTTGGGGCCTGGGGCACCGGGGAGCTGTTTTTT. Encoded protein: CASNPLGAWGTGELFF.

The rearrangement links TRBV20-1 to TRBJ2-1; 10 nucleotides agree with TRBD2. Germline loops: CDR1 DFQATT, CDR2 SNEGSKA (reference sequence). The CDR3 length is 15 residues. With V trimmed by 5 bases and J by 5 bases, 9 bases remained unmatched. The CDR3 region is CSADQVAGGNNEQFF. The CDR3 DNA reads TGCAGTGCTGACCAAGTAGCGGGAGGTAACAATGAGCAGTTCTTC.

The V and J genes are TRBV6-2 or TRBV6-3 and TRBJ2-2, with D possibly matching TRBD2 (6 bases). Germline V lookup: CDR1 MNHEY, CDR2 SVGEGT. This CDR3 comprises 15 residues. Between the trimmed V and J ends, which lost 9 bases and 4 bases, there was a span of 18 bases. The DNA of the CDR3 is TGTGCCAGTTTAATTCCGGGAGTGGGCACCGGGGAGCTGTTTTTT. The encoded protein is CASLIPGVGTGELFF.

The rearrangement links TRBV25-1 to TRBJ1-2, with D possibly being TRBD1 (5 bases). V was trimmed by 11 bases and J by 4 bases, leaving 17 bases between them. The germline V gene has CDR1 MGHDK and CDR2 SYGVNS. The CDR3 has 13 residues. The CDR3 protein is CAAAAGELYGYTF. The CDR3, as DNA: TGTGCCGCCGCCGCGGGGGAACTCTATGGCTACACCTTC.

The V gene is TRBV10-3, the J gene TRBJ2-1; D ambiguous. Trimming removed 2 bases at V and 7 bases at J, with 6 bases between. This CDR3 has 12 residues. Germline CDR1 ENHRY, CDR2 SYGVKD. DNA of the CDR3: TGTGCCATCAGTGAGCCGGTGAATGAGCAGTTCTTC. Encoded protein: CAISEPVNEQFF.

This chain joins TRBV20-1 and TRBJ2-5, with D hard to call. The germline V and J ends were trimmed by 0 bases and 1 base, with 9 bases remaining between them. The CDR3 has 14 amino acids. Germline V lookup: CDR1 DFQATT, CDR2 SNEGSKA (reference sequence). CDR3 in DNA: TGCAGTGCTAGAGATGGCCGCACCCAAGAGACCCAGTACTTC. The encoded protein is CSARDGRTQETQYF.

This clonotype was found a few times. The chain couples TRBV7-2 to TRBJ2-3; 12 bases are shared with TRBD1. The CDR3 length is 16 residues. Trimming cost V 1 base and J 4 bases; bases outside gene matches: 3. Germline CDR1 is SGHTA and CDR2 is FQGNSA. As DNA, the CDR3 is TGTGCCAGCAGCTTAGTCGGGACAGGGGGCGCAGATACGCAGTATTTT. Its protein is CASSLVGTGGADTQYF.

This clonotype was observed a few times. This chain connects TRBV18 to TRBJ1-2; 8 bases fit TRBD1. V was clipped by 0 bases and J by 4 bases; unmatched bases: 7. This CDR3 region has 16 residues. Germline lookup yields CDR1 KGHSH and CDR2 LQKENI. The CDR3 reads CASSPPGQEWGYGYTF. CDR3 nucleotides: TGTGCCAGCTCACCACCGGGACAGGAGTGGGGCTATGGCTACACCTTC.

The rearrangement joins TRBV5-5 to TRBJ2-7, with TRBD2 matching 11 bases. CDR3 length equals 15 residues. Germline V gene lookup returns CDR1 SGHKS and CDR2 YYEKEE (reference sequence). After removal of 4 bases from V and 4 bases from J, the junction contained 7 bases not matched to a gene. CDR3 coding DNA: TGTGCCAGCAGCACCGGACTAGCGGGCTTATACGAGCAGTACTTC. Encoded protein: CASSTGLAGLYEQYF.

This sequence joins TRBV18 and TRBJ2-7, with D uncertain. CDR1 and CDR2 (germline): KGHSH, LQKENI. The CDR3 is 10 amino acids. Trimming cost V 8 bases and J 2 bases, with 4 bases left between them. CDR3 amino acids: CASLTYEQYF. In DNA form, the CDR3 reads TGTGCCAGCCTCACCTACGAGCAGTACTTC.

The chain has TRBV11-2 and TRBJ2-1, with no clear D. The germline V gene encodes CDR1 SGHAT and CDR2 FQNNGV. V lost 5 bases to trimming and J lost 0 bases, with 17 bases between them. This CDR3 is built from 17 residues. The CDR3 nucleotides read TGTGCCAGCAGCCCTAGAGTCAGATTAGGCTCCTACAATGAGCAGTTCTTC. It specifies CASSPRVRLGSYNEQFF.

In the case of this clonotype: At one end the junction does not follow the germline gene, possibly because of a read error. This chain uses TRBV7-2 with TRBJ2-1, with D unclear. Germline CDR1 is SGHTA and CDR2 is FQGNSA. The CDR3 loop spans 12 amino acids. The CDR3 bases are TGTGCCAGCAGGAAAGACGGCAATGATCAGTTCTTC. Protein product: CASRKDGNDQFF.

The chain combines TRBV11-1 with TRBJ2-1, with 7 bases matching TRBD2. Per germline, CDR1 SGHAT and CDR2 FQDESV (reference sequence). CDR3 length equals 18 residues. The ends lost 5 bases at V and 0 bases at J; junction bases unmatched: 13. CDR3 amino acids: CASSPNKEPSGSYNEQFF. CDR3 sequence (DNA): TGTGCCAGCAGCCCGAACAAAGAACCTAGCGGCTCCTACAATGAGCAGTTCTTC.